The 26 T cell receptor beta chains in this list originate from one sample, sequenced in a study of T-cell reconstitution after alpha-beta-depleted transplantation in children. For TCRbeta, the library was prepared with unique molecular identifiers. One entry per CDR3 protein, called by TCRdb with MiXCR from the PCR reads. The repertoire holds around 370,000 distinct CDR3 sequences, with around a tenth as singletons. The sample was PBMCs from the stem cell graft donor, taken from the stem cell graft. These receptor sequences come from a human donor who donated a stem cell graft to a child with acute lymphoblastic leukemia.

This clonotype has a handful of counts. The rearrangement links TRBV14 to TRBJ2-1, with D maybe TRBD2 (7 bases). The germline CDR1 and CDR2 sequences are SGHDN and FVKESK. CDR3 length equals 24 residues. V lost 4 bases and J lost 0, with 37 bases in between. The CDR3 DNA sequence: TGTGCCAGCAGCCCCTCCCCGAGGGGGGCCCGGGACCCCCAACCGGGGGGCTCCTACAATGAGCAGTTCTTC. Translated: CASSPSPRGARDPQPGGSYNEQFF.

This clonotype occurred a few times. The chain has TRBV27 and TRBJ2-1; 13 bases agree with TRBD2. V was clipped by 7 bases and J by 6 bases; unmatched bases: 6. The CDR3 has 15 amino acids. Germline V gene sequence: CDR1 MNHEY, CDR2 SMNVEV (reference sequence). The CDR3 coding sequence is TGTGCCAGCACGAACGGACTAGCGGGAGTCAATGAGCAGTTCTTC. Its protein product is CASTNGLAGVNEQFF.

This clonotype was recorded a few times. This chain links TRBV15 with TRBJ2-7; D is undetermined. Germline lookup yields CDR1 LNHNV and CDR2 YYDKDF (reference sequence). This CDR3 comprises 13 residues. Trimming left V 0 bases short and J 3 bases short, with 6 bases between. In nucleotides, the CDR3 is TGTGCCACCAGCAGAGATCGGTTCTACGAGCAGTACTTC. Translated: CATSRDRFYEQYF.

This clonotype has only a few counts. The chain uses TRBV5-1 and TRBJ1-6; 8 bases fit TRBD1. Germline V gives CDR1 SGHRS, CDR2 YFSETQ. The CDR3 is 14 amino acids. The V gene end was trimmed by 2 bases and the J gene end by 5 bases; junction bases not matched to a gene: 0. DNA of the CDR3: TGCGCCAGCAGCTTACAGGGGGATAATTCACCCCTCCACTTT. Its protein is CASSLQGDNSPLHF.

The rearrangement links TRBV5-1 to TRBJ2-1; perhaps TRBD1 as D (7 bases). This CDR3 is 19 amino acids long. Between the trimmed V and J ends, which lost 5 bases and 1 base, there was a span of 25 bases. Germline CDR1 reads SGHRS; CDR2 reads YFSETQ. The CDR3 here is CASSSGQDLGLLSYNEQFF. The CDR3 nucleotides are TGCGCCAGCAGTAGCGGACAGGATCTAGGATTATTATCCTACAATGAGCAGTTCTTC.

This rearrangement joins TRBV7-9 to TRBJ2-1; D ambiguous. Germline values: CDR1 SEHNR, CDR2 FQNEAQ (reference sequence). Trimming cost V 4 bases and J 0 bases, with 7 bases left between them. CDR3 length: 14 residues. CDR3 protein: CASSWQDSYNEQFF. CDR3 DNA: TGTGCCAGCAGCTGGCAGGACTCCTACAATGAGCAGTTCTTC.

This chain joins TRBV5-1 and TRBJ2-7, with 8 bases fitting TRBD2. The CDR3 loop spans 14 amino acids. Germline loops: CDR1 SGHRS, CDR2 YFSETQ. Trimming removed 7 bases from V and 1 base from J; junction bases left unmatched: 7. The CDR3 region is CASGWGTRSYEQYF. CDR3 bases: TGCGCCAGCGGTTGGGGGACTAGGTCCTACGAGCAGTACTTC. Based on the CDR3 plus reference TRBV5-1 and TRBJ2-7, the full variable domain is KAGVTQTPRYLIKTRGQQVTLSCSPISGHRSVSWYQQTPGQGLQFLFEYFSETQRNKGNFPGRFSGRQFSNSRSEMNVSTLELGDSALYLCASGWGTRSYEQYFGPGTRLTVT.

This clonotype came up a few times. The chain combines TRBV6-1 with TRBJ2-2; TRBD1 agrees at 7 bases. The J segment lost 2 bases and the V segment lost 6 bases, leaving 3 bases of the junction unmatched. The CDR3 is 14 amino acids. CDR1 is MNHNS, CDR2 SASEGT, per germline. The CDR3 DNA is TGTGCCAGCAGAACAGGGGTAAACACCGGGGAGCTGTTTTTT. It specifies CASRTGVNTGELFF.

This clonotype has more than one count but fewer than ten. This chain connects TRBV29-1 to TRBJ2-7, with D possibly TRBD1 on 6 matching bases. Germline assignment: CDR1 SQVTM and CDR2 ANQGSEA. With 0 bases removed from V and 0 bases from J, the gap between germline ends came to 18 bases. The CDR3 covers 17 residues. CDR3 loop: CSVEDLTGTPNSYEQYF. As DNA, the CDR3 is TGCAGCGTTGAAGATCTTACCGGGACACCGAACTCCTACGAGCAGTACTTC.

This chain joins TRBV5-1 and TRBJ1-5, with D hard to call. V gave up 5 bases and J gave up 0 bases, with 9 bases separating them. CDR1 is SGHRS, CDR2 YFSETQ, per germline. CDR3 size: 14 residues. CDR3 residues: CASRMPYSNQPQHF. DNA for the CDR3: TGCGCCAGCAGAATGCCTTATAGCAATCAGCCCCAGCATTTT.

There are many counts of this clonotype. This rearrangement joins TRBV5-1 to TRBJ1-1, with D maybe TRBD1 (6 bases). Looked up from germline, CDR1 is SGHRS and CDR2 is YFSETQ. CDR3 length equals 13 residues. The V gene lost 3 bases and the J gene lost 1 base, with 7 bases spanning the gap. Here the CDR3 reads CASSSGQNTEAFF. DNA for the CDR3: TGCGCCAGCAGCTCGGGACAGAACACTGAAGCTTTCTTT.

This chain uses TRBV28 with TRBJ2-1; 7 bases agree with TRBD1. With 7 bases clipped from V and 5 bases from J, the junction kept 17 bases outside the gene matches. The CDR3 sequence is 17 residues long. Germline CDR1 and CDR2: MDHEN and SYDVKM. The CDR3 loop reads CASTPPLQGGTDNEQFF. The DNA of the CDR3 is TGTGCCAGCACGCCCCCACTACAGGGTGGGACAGACAATGAGCAGTTCTTC.

This chain's CDR3 is CASSPIPSSYNEQFF. The CDR3 DNA reads TGTGCCAGCAGCCCCATTCCGAGCTCCTACAATGAGCAGTTCTTC. V usage is TRBV14 and J usage is TRBJ2-1; D gene unclear. V was trimmed by 4 bases and J by 0 bases, leaving 10 bases between them. The CDR3 runs 15 residues. In germline, CDR1 is SGHDN, CDR2 FVKESK.

The chain links TRBV10-3 to TRBJ1-2; 7 bases are a match to TRBD1. Germline V gives CDR1 ENHRY, CDR2 SYGVKD. J lost 3 bases, V lost 4 bases, and 11 bases had no gene match. The CDR3 totals 16 residues. CDR3 DNA sequence: TGTGCCATCAGTGGGTCGAAGGGGGCCACTGACTATGGCTACACCTTC. This codes for CAISGSKGATDYGYTF.

This clonotype was found a few times. This sequence joins TRBV29-1 and TRBJ1-2; D unresolved. Germline-derived CDR1 and CDR2 are SQVTM and ANQGSEA. There are 11 residues in the CDR3. Between the trimmed V and J ends, which lost 6 bases and 4 bases, there was a span of 9 bases. The CDR3: CSVGILYGYTF. CDR3 nucleotide sequence: TGCAGCGTGGGGATTCTCTATGGCTACACCTTC. The full variable domain, in which reference TRBV29-1 and TRBJ1-2 provide the parts outside the CDR3, is SAVISQKPSRDICQRGTSLTIQCQVDSQVTMMFWYRQQPGQSLTLIATANQGSEATYESGFVIDKFPISRPNLTFSTLTVSNMSPEDSSIYLCSVGILYGYTFGSGTRLTVV.

The V call is TRBV5-1, the J call TRBJ2-2; D gene uncertain. The V gene's germline CDR1 is SGHRS and CDR2 YFSETQ. This CDR3 is 14 amino acids long. The germline V and J ends were trimmed by 5 bases and 2 bases, with 10 bases remaining between them. The CDR3 DNA follows: TGCGCCAGCAGGATGTACACTAACACCGGGGAGCTGTTTTTT. Its protein product is CASRMYTNTGELFF.

The CDR3 spells CASSPGPRRTSGSTGELFF. The CDR3, as DNA: TGTGCCAGCTCACCAGGCCCCAGAAGGACTAGCGGGAGTACCGGGGAGCTGTTTTTT. V is TRBV18 and J is TRBJ2-2; TRBD2 aligns across 13 bases. The CDR3 spans 19 residues. After removal of 2 bases from V and 5 bases from J, the junction contained 11 bases not matched to a gene. CDR1 is KGHSH, CDR2 LQKENI, per germline. Full variable domain (outside the CDR3, taken from reference TRBV18 and TRBJ2-2): NAGVMQNPRHLVRRRGQEARLRCSPMKGHSHVYWYRQLPEEGLKFMVYLQKENIIDESGMPKERFSAEFPKEGPSILRIQQVVRGDSAAYFCASSPGPRRTSGSTGELFFGEGSRLTVL.

The chain joins TRBV7-2 to TRBJ2-7, with 7 bases that match TRBD2. Germline values: CDR1 SGHTA, CDR2 FQGNSA. V shed 2 bases, J shed 7 bases, and the junction held 8 bases outside the gene matches. The CDR3 loop spans 14 amino acids. DNA for the CDR3: TGTGCCAGCAGCTTAACGGCGGGAGCACGAGAGCAGTACTTC. This translates into CASSLTAGAREQYF.

This clonotype turned up a few times. The V call is TRBV16, the J call TRBJ1-5; weak D call: TRBD1 (5 bases). CDR1 and CDR2 (germline): KGHSY, FQNENV. The V and J ends lost 3 bases and 1 base respectively, with 10 bases between them. This CDR3 has 15 amino acids. The CDR3 here is CASSQAGKSNQPQHF. CDR3 nucleotides: TGTGCCAGCAGCCAGGCAGGGAAAAGCAATCAGCCCCAGCATTTT. Full variable domain (remainder filled in from reference TRBV16 and TRBJ1-5): GEEVAQTPKHLVRGEGQKAKLYCAPIKGHSYVFWYQQVLKNEFKFLISFQNENVFDETGMPKERFSAKCLPNSPCSLEIQATKLEDSAVYFCASSQAGKSNQPQHFGDGTRLSIL.

This chain uses TRBV4-1 with TRBJ2-7; D assignment may be TRBD1 or TRBD2 (5 bases each). V lost 2 bases, J lost 6 bases, and 17 bases lay in between. The germline gives CDR1 MGHRA, CDR2 YSYEKL. The CDR3 is 15 residues long. CDR3 bases: TGCGCCAGCAGCCAATGGGGGACCGCCCAGCGCGAGCAGTACTTC. Protein product: CASSQWGTAQREQYF.

The rearrangement links TRBV28 to TRBJ2-1, with 10 bases fitting TRBD2. This CDR3 contains 19 residues. V was clipped by 2 bases and J by 7 bases; unmatched bases: 17. Germline CDR1 MDHEN, CDR2 SYDVKM. Here the CDR3 DNA reads TGTGCCAGCAGTTTAAGAGGACAACCGGGACTAGCGTATGGGAATGAGCAGTTCTTC. Translating gives CASSLRGQPGLAYGNEQFF.

The chain recombines TRBV20-1 with TRBJ2-7; tentatively, D is TRBD1 (6 bases). CDR1 and CDR2 from the germline V gene are DFQATT and SNEGSKA (reference sequence). With 4 bases removed from V and 2 bases from J, the gap between germline ends came to 15 bases. The CDR3 runs to 14 residues. CDR3 in DNA: TGCAGTGCTATCGGACAGTCGTTCACCTACGAGCAGTACTTC. Residues: CSAIGQSFTYEQYF.

This clonotype was counted at least ten times. The chain combines TRBV28 with TRBJ2-1, with D hard to call. This CDR3 is built from 13 residues. CDR1 is MDHEN, CDR2 SYDVKM, per germline. The V and J ends lost 10 bases and 1 base respectively, with 11 bases between them. The DNA for the CDR3 is TGTGCCACCTCAGTAGGGTCCTACAATGAGCAGTTCTTC. It translates to CATSVGSYNEQFF.

This clonotype was counted a single time. Compared with germline, one end of the junction differs, possibly owing to a read error. This chain connects TRBV4-2 to TRBJ1-1; D unresolved. In germline, CDR1 is LGHNA, CDR2 YNFKEQ. This CDR3 is 13 amino acids long. CDR3 region: CASRQDGITEAFF. The CDR3 bases are TGTGCCAGCAGGCAAGATGGGATCACTGAAGCTTTCTTT.

The sample holds a few counts of this clonotype. V and J are TRBV10-3 and TRBJ2-7, with 9 bases lining up with TRBD1. The germline gives CDR1 ENHRY, CDR2 SYGVKD. CDR3 length: 15 amino acids. With V trimmed by 4 bases and J by 3 bases, 7 bases remained unmatched. CDR3 sequence (DNA): TGTGCCATCAGTGGGACGGACAGGGGCAACTACGAGCAGTACTTC. It translates to CAISGTDRGNYEQYF.

V and J are TRBV7-9 and TRBJ1-1, with D unresolved. The CDR3 runs to 14 residues. V dropped 3 bases and J dropped 1 base, with 9 bases sitting between them. Per the germline V gene, CDR1 is SEHNR and CDR2 is FQNEAQ (reference sequence). The CDR3 region has the DNA TGTGCCAGCAGCTTGGCCGGATGGAACACTGAAGCTTTCTTT. Protein product: CASSLAGWNTEAFF. Drawing the rest from reference TRBV7-9 and TRBJ1-1, the complete variable domain is DTGVSQNPRHKITKRGQNVTFRCDPISEHNRLYWYRQTLGQGPEFLTYFQNEAQLEKSRLLSDRFSAERPKGSFSTLEIQRTEQGDSAMYLCASSLAGWNTEAFFGQGTRLTVV.